This entry lists 32 T cell receptor beta chains sequenced from one sample in a study of blood T cell repertoires in COVID-19. Libraries were prepared by immunoSEQ multiplex PCR; TCRdb keeps only in-frame clonotypes and omits some of them. The repertoire consists of about 360,000 clones, with roughly 86% occurring once and the leading ten covering about 1.5%. Input material: PBMCs or T cells enriched from blood (not recorded which). These receptors all stem from a man aged 30 to 45 who had recovered from COVID-19.

V and J are TRBV27 and TRBJ2-1; TRBD2 aligns across 7 bases. With 2 bases clipped from V and 7 bases from J, the junction kept 14 bases outside the gene matches. The CDR3 runs to 17 residues. Looked up from germline, CDR1 is MNHEY and CDR2 is SMNVEV (reference sequence). CDR3 sequence (DNA): TGTGCCAGCAGTTTAACCTTCCGCGGGGGTGTTTGGAATGAGCAGTTCTTC. Its protein product is CASSLTFRGGVWNEQFF.

V usage is TRBV11-2 and J usage is TRBJ2-1; 9 bases align to TRBD2. There are 15 residues in the CDR3. Trimming removed 0 bases from V and 9 bases from J; junction bases left unmatched: 6. Germline V gives CDR1 SGHAT, CDR2 FQNNGV. The CDR3 DNA reads TGTGCCAGCAGCTTAGATAGGGGTAGCGGGGGTGAGCAGTTCTTC. Translation gives CASSLDRGSGGEQFF.

The chain has TRBV9 and TRBJ2-1; 10 positions agree with TRBD2. V dropped 6 bases and J dropped 6; count of bases not matched to a gene: 12. CDR3 length: 16 residues. The germline CDR1 and CDR2 sequences are SGDLS and YYNGEE. CDR3 amino acids: CASTKGASGGFNEQFF. As DNA, the CDR3 is TGTGCCAGCACAAAGGGCGCTAGCGGGGGTTTCAATGAGCAGTTCTTC.

This clone was counted between two and nine times. The chain combines TRBV6-6 with TRBJ1-1, with D possibly being TRBD1 (5 bases). Germline-derived CDR1 and CDR2 are MNHNY and SVGAGI (reference sequence). CDR3 length: 15 amino acids. Trimming left V 6 bases short and J 0 bases short, with 14 bases between. The CDR3 loop is CASSLAGPMNTEAFF. CDR3 nucleotides: TGTGCCAGCAGCCTTGCGGGACCCATGAACACTGAAGCTTTCTTT.

The chain links TRBV6-5 to TRBJ1-1; D unresolved. Germline values: CDR1 MNHEY, CDR2 SVGAGI. Between the trimmed V and J ends, which lost 4 bases and 1 base, there was a span of 10 bases. The CDR3 runs to 14 residues. In nucleotides, the CDR3 is TGTGCCAGCAGTTTTAGTTTCGGGAACACTGAAGCTTTCTTT. Its translation: CASSFSFGNTEAFF.

The chain joins TRBV3-1 (or the pseudogene TRBV3-2) to TRBJ1-2; possible D gene TRBD1, 5 bases. Germline CDR1 reads LGHDT; CDR2 reads YNNKEL (reference sequence). The CDR3 has 13 amino acids. Trimming took off 3 bases at V and 2 bases at J, with 7 bases between the two ends. CDR3 sequence reads: CASSQEGNYGYTF. DNA of the CDR3: TGTGCCAGCAGCCAGGAGGGGAACTATGGCTACACCTTC.

The chain is built from TRBV9 and TRBJ1-1; TRBD1 matches at 9 bases. Trimming took 4 bases from V and 5 from J; bases not matched to a gene: 12. This CDR3 is built from 16 residues. The V gene's germline CDR1 is SGDLS and CDR2 YYNGEE. CDR3 amino acids: CASSTGQGAALTEAFF. The CDR3 coding sequence is TGTGCCAGCAGCACGGGACAGGGCGCCGCGTTGACTGAAGCTTTCTTT. The full variable domain, rest sourced from reference TRBV9 and TRBJ1-1, is DSGVTQTPKHLITATGQRVTLRCSPRSGDLSVYWYQQSLDQGLQFLIQYYNGEERAKGNILERFSAQQFPDLHSELNLSSLELGDSALYFCASSTGQGAALTEAFFGQGTRLTVV.

This chain uses TRBV6-1 with TRBJ1-5; 8 nucleotides match TRBD1. Germline CDR1 MNHNS, CDR2 SASEGT. The CDR3 runs to 16 residues. V shed 0 bases and J 2 bases; nucleotides not matched to a gene: 3. CDR3 in DNA: TGTGCCAGCAGTGAAGCCCTGACAGGGGGCAATCAGCCCCAGCATTTT. Encoded protein: CASSEALTGGNQPQHF.

This clone was seen more than once but under ten times. The chain uses TRBV11-2 and TRBJ2-2, with D unclear. With 5 bases removed from V and 7 bases from J, the gap between germline ends came to 11 bases. Looked up from germline, CDR1 is SGHAT and CDR2 is FQNNGV. The CDR3 sequence is 13 residues long. The CDR3 bases are TGTGCCAGCAGCCGCGAGGTGGTCGGGGAGCTGTTTTTT. Its translation is CASSREVVGELFF.

The gene calls are TRBV27 and TRBJ1-4, with 8 bases matching TRBD1. Germline V gene sequence: CDR1 MNHEY, CDR2 SMNVEV (reference sequence). The CDR3 is 15 residues long. The V gene end was trimmed by 6 bases and the J gene end by 6 bases; junction bases not matched to a gene: 9. CDR3 nucleotide sequence: TGTGCCAGCAGAACCGCAGGGGGCGCGGATGAAAAACTGTTTTTT. Amino acid sequence: CASRTAGGADEKLFF.

This chain links TRBV3-1 (or the pseudogene TRBV3-2) with TRBJ1-2, with a tentative D call TRBD1 (6 bases). Trimming removed 5 bases from V and 4 bases from J, with 11 bases in between. This CDR3 spans 13 amino acids. In germline, CDR1 is LGHDT, CDR2 YNNKEL (reference sequence). The CDR3 loop reads CASSTQGFYGYTF. DNA of the CDR3: TGTGCCAGCAGCACCCAGGGGTTCTATGGCTACACCTTC.

V usage is TRBV18 and J usage is TRBJ1-1; 9 nucleotides align to TRBD1. The CDR3 covers 15 residues. The V segment lost 4 bases and the J segment 4 bases; nucleotides outside the gene matches: 7. Germline CDR1 KGHSH, CDR2 LQKENI. The CDR3 here is CASSQGTGKLTEAFF. DNA of the CDR3: TGTGCCAGCTCACAAGGGACAGGGAAACTCACTGAAGCTTTCTTT.

The CDR3 protein is CASSYPTSGGPSYNEQFF. DNA of the CDR3: TGTGCCAGCAGTTACCCCACTAGCGGGGGGCCGTCTTACAATGAGCAGTTCTTC. The V call is TRBV6-2 or TRBV6-3, the J call TRBJ2-1; TRBD2 matches at 12 bases. CDR3 length equals 18 residues. The V segment lost 2 bases and the J segment 4 bases; nucleotides outside the gene matches: 9. Germline CDR1 is MNHEY and CDR2 is SVGEGT.

This clone has just one count. The genes are TRBV2 and TRBJ1-5, with TRBD1 matching over 9 bases. CDR1 is SNHLY, CDR2 FYNNEI, per germline. The CDR3 is made up of 13 amino acids. The junction had 5 bases not matched to a gene; V was cut back by 6 bases and J by 8 bases. This CDR3 reads CASRNRGLEPQHF. The CDR3 DNA reads TGTGCCAGCAGGAACAGGGGGCTGGAGCCCCAGCATTTT.

The V call is TRBV6-5, the J call TRBJ2-3; D is unresolved. The V end was cut by 7 bases, the J end by 0 bases, with 8 bases between. This CDR3 region has 13 residues. CDR1 MNHEY and CDR2 SVGAGI come from the germline V gene. In nucleotides, the CDR3 is TGTGCCAGCACCACAGAGAGCACAGATACGCAGTATTTT. This codes for CASTTESTDTQYF.

This clone has just a few counts. This sequence joins TRBV7-2 and TRBJ1-1; D not resolved. This CDR3 region has 16 residues. The germline CDR1 and CDR2 sequences are SGHTA and FQGNSA. V was cut by 7 bases and J by 0 bases, with 18 bases left in between. The CDR3 nucleotides read TGTGCCAGCAAACCCCTAGAGGGTGAGGTGAACACTGAAGCTTTCTTT. Translated: CASKPLEGEVNTEAFF.

The chain joins TRBV28 to TRBJ1-2, with a weak D call TRBD1 (6 bases). CDR1 and CDR2 (germline): MDHEN, SYDVKM. The length of the CDR3 is 12 residues. Trimming removed 8 bases at V and 2 bases at J, with 9 bases between. CDR3: CASRQGNYGYTF. In DNA form, the CDR3 reads TGTGCCAGCCGGCAGGGGAACTATGGCTACACCTTC.

The chain is built from TRBV6-5 and TRBJ1-2, with D perhaps matching TRBD1 (5 bases). Trimming cost V 8 bases and J 8 bases, with 24 bases left between them. CDR1 is MNHEY, CDR2 SVGAGI, per germline. The CDR3 contains 15 residues. The DNA of the CDR3 is TGTGCCAGCTACCCTGGGGCTTTTACGCCCACAGGCTACACCTTC. Residues: CASYPGAFTPTGYTF.

V usage is TRBV15 and J usage is TRBJ1-5; a weak D match, TRBD1 (6 bases). The germline CDR1 and CDR2 sequences are LNHNV and YYDKDF (reference sequence). The CDR3 extends over 18 amino acids. Trimming shortened V by 3 bases and J by 2 bases, and 20 bases separated the two germline ends. The chain's CDR3 is CATSSDQGFQFGNQPQHF. CDR3 DNA: TGTGCCACCAGCAGTGACCAGGGGTTTCAGTTCGGCAATCAGCCCCAGCATTTT.

The rearrangement joins TRBV5-1 to TRBJ1-2; no reliable D call. Looked up from germline, CDR1 is SGHRS and CDR2 is YFSETQ. The germline V and J ends were trimmed by 4 bases and 6 bases, with 10 bases remaining between them. The CDR3 runs 12 residues. CDR3 sequence: CASSAPQNGYTF. The CDR3 region has the DNA TGCGCCAGCAGCGCGCCCCAAAATGGCTACACCTTC.

The chain has TRBV6-1 and TRBJ2-7; TRBD1 is a possible D gene (5 bases). Germline V gives CDR1 MNHNS, CDR2 SASEGT. The V end lost 8 bases, the J end lost 0 bases, and 14 bases lay between the germline ends. There are 14 residues in the CDR3. The CDR3 sequence is CASRKTDSSYEQYF. CDR3 sequence (DNA): TGTGCCAGCCGGAAGACAGATAGCTCCTACGAGCAGTACTTC.

The chain employs TRBV10-3 and TRBJ2-2; TRBD1 might be the D (5 bases). Germline V gene data show CDR1 as ENHRY and CDR2 as SYGVKD. V gave up 7 bases and J gave up 3 bases, with 9 bases separating them. The CDR3 runs 13 residues. The CDR3 loop reads CAIKGIHTGELFF. The CDR3 nucleotides are TGTGCCATCAAGGGGATCCACACCGGGGAGCTGTTTTTT.

This CDR3 is CASRVSRDYEQYF. The CDR3 coding sequence is TGTGCCAGCAGGGTGTCCAGGGACTACGAGCAGTACTTC. This chain joins TRBV6-5 and TRBJ2-7, with D possibly being TRBD1 (5 bases). This CDR3 has 13 residues. Trimming left V 6 bases short and J 3 bases short, with 12 bases between. CDR1 MNHEY and CDR2 SVGAGI come from the germline V gene.

V and J are TRBV9 and TRBJ1-1; D not resolved. Trimming cost V 0 bases and J 3 bases, with 6 bases left between them. This CDR3 has 13 amino acids. Germline-derived CDR1 and CDR2 are SGDLS and YYNGEE. The CDR3 DNA sequence: TGTGCCAGCAGCGTAGGAGATTACACTGAAGCTTTCTTT. Translating it yields CASSVGDYTEAFF. The full variable domain, in which reference TRBV9 and TRBJ1-1 provide the parts outside the CDR3, is DSGVTQTPKHLITATGQRVTLRCSPRSGDLSVYWYQQSLDQGLQFLIQYYNGEERAKGNILERFSAQQFPDLHSELNLSSLELGDSALYFCASSVGDYTEAFFGQGTRLTVV.

The V call is TRBV9, the J call TRBJ2-1; tentatively, D is TRBD2 (7 bases). Germline lookup yields CDR1 SGDLS and CDR2 YYNGEE. V gave up 4 bases and J gave up 3 bases, with 14 bases separating them. The CDR3 has 15 amino acids. The chain's CDR3 is CASSLGGAGYNEQFF. The DNA for the CDR3 is TGTGCCAGCAGCCTGGGGGGGGCGGGCTACAATGAGCAGTTCTTC. The entire variable domain, with the rest obtained from reference TRBV9 and TRBJ2-1, is as follows: DSGVTQTPKHLITATGQRVTLRCSPRSGDLSVYWYQQSLDQGLQFLIQYYNGEERAKGNILERFSAQQFPDLHSELNLSSLELGDSALYFCASSLGGAGYNEQFFGPGTRLTVL.

The table lists this clone with a count of one. The V gene is TRBV6-5, the J gene TRBJ1-1; 8 bases agree with TRBD1. The CDR3 contains 13 residues. The germline CDR1 and CDR2 sequences are MNHEY and SVGAGI. The V and J ends lost 5 bases and 6 bases, in that order; junction bases with no gene match: 5. CDR3 region: CASSTGGLAEAFF. DNA of the CDR3: TGTGCCAGCAGTACAGGGGGATTGGCTGAAGCTTTCTTT.

This chain links TRBV28 with TRBJ2-3; 13 bases map to TRBD2. The CDR3 loop spans 18 amino acids. V gave up 2 bases and J gave up 0 bases; unmatched junction bases: 5. Germline CDR1 is MDHEN and CDR2 is SYDVKM. CDR3 protein: CASSLGTSGDASTDTQYF. The CDR3 nucleotides read TGTGCCAGCAGTTTAGGGACTAGCGGGGACGCTAGCACAGATACGCAGTATTTT.

The chain combines TRBV7-9 with TRBJ2-7; tentatively, D is TRBD1 (6 bases). Germline loops: CDR1 SEHNR, CDR2 FQNEAQ (reference sequence). This CDR3 has 15 amino acids. Trimming cost V 4 bases and J 6 bases, with 19 bases left between them. The CDR3 protein is CASSSTGKRSGEQYF. The CDR3 bases are TGTGCCAGCAGCTCCACAGGGAAGAGGAGCGGCGAGCAGTACTTC.

The count of this clone is one. Distinct nucleotide sequences in the sample also encode this CDR3. This chain connects TRBV5-1 to TRBJ2-2, with 7 bases fitting TRBD2. CDR3 size: 15 residues. The V and J ends lost 2 bases and 0 bases, in that order; junction bases with no gene match: 1. The germline V gene has CDR1 SGHRS and CDR2 YFSETQ. CDR3 coding DNA: TGCGCCAGCAGCTTCGGGGGGACGAACACCGGGGAGCTGTTTTTT. Encoded protein: CASSFGGTNTGELFF.

CDR3 in amino acids: CASSDRVEQYF. The CDR3, as DNA: TGTGCCAGCAGTGACAGGGTGGAGCAGTACTTC. The chain employs TRBV2 and TRBJ2-7; D is possibly TRBD1 (5 bases). From germline, CDR1 is SNHLY and CDR2 FYNNEI. Between the trimmed V and J ends, which lost 3 bases and 7 bases, there was a span of 7 bases. The CDR3 is made up of 11 amino acids.

This sequence joins TRBV3-1 (or the pseudogene TRBV3-2) and TRBJ2-1, with 7 bases that match TRBD2. Germline values: CDR1 LGHDT, CDR2 YNNKEL (reference sequence). CDR3 length equals 14 residues. Losses at the gene ends were 2 bases for V and 7 bases for J; bases not matched to a gene: 5. The CDR3 nucleotides read TGTGCCAGCAGCCAAATGACTAGCAAAAATGAGCAGTTCTTC. It specifies CASSQMTSKNEQFF.

The V call is TRBV27, the J call TRBJ2-1; 11 nucleotides line up with TRBD2. The CDR3 contains 14 residues. V gave up 6 bases and J gave up 5 bases; unmatched junction bases: 3. Per the germline V gene, CDR1 is MNHEY and CDR2 is SMNVEV (reference sequence). CDR3 nucleotides: TGTGCCAGCAGGACTAGCGGGGCTCACAATGAGCAGTTCTTC. Translating it yields CASRTSGAHNEQFF.